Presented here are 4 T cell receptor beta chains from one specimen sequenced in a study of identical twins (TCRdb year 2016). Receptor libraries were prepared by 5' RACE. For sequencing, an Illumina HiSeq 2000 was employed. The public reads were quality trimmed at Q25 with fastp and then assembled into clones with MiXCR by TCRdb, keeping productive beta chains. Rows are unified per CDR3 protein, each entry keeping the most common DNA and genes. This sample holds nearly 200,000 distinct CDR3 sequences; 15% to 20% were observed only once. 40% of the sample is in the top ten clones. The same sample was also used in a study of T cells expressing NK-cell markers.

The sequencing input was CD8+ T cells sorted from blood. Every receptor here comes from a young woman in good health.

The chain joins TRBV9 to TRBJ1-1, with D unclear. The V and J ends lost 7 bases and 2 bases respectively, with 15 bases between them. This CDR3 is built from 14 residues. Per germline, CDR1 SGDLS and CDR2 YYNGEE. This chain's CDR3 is CASGNAGINTEAFF. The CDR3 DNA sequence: TGTGCCAGCGGGAATGCAGGAATAAACACTGAAGCTTTCTTT.

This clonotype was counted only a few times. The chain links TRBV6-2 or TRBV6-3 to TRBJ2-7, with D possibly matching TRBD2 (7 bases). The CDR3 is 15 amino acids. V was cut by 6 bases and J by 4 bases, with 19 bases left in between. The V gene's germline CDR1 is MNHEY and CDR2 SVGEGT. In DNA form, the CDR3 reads TGTGCCAGCAGGACGCTGAGGGGGACTACTTACGAGCAGTACTTC. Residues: CASRTLRGTTYEQYF.

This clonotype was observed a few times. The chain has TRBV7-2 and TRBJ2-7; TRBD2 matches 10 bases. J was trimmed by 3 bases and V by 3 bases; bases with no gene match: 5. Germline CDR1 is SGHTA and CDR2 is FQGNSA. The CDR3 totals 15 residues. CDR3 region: CASSLRLAGVYEQYF. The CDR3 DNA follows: TGTGCCAGCAGCTTGAGACTAGCGGGTGTCTACGAGCAGTACTTC.

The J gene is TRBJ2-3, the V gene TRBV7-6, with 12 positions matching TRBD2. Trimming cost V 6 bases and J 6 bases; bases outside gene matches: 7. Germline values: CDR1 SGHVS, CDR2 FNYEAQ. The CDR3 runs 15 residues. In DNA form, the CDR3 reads TGTGCCAGCAGTTCTAGCGGGAGGGTCCCGGATACGCAGTATTTT. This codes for CASSSSGRVPDTQYF.